These T cell receptor beta chains were read from a single sample in a study of T cell repertoires and HLA-DP antigens. Assay: immunoSEQ multiplex PCR; the TCRdb copy retains only in-frame clones and omits some. The sample yields roughly 120,000 clones, more than 85% seen once. For these receptors, no antigen is known. Sequenced input: CD4+ T cells from PBMCs. The receptors stem from a woman under 30 in good health and CMV-seronegative. CDR3s include the opening cysteine and the closing phenylalanine or tryptophan. Each record gives: clone size, D gene, V gene, J gene, CDR3 protein, CDR3 DNA. The D gene is left open where the match is weak. Size tells how often a clone was seen (once, few, many) or the class of an expanded clone, and some rows leave it out.

abundance: .; d_gene: .; v_gene: TRBV4-1; j_gene: TRBJ1-3; CDR3aa: CASSQVDLGLISGNTIYF; CDR3nt: TGCGCCAGCAGCCAAGTCGACCTGGGACTGATCTCTGGAAACACCATATATTTT
abundance: .; d_gene: TRBD1; v_gene: TRBV7-3; j_gene: TRBJ2-2; CDR3aa: CASSSTGTANTGELFF; CDR3nt: TGTGCCAGCAGCTCTACCGGGACAGCAAACACCGGGGAGCTGTTTTTT
abundance: .; d_gene: .; v_gene: TRBV6-5; j_gene: TRBJ1-5; CDR3aa: CASSYSWGADQPQHF; CDR3nt: TGTGCCAGCAGTTACTCGTGGGGGGCGGATCAGCCCCAGCATTTT
abundance: .; d_gene: .; v_gene: TRBV7-2; j_gene: TRBJ1-4; CDR3aa: CASSRNEKLFF; CDR3nt: TGTGCCAGCAGCCGTAATGAAAAACTGTTTTTT
abundance: .; d_gene: TRBD2; v_gene: TRBV5-5; j_gene: TRBJ2-3; CDR3aa: CASSLDLAGVDTQYF; CDR3nt: TGTGCCAGCAGCTTGGATCTAGCGGGGGTGGATACGCAGTATTTT
abundance: .; d_gene: .; v_gene: TRBV5-6; j_gene: TRBJ1-2; CDR3aa: CASSLGQRRPYGYTF; CDR3nt: TGTGCCAGCAGCTTGGGACAGCGCAGACCCTATGGCTACACCTTC
abundance: once; d_gene: .; v_gene: TRBV30; j_gene: TRBJ1-4; CDR3aa: CAWSLGATNEKLFF; CDR3nt: TGTGCCTGGAGTCTGGGGGCAACTAATGAAAAACTGTTTTTT
abundance: .; d_gene: TRBD1; v_gene: TRBV6-1; j_gene: TRBJ2-5; CDR3aa: CASSEAGRGRGETQYF; CDR3nt: TGTGCCAGCAGTGAAGCAGGCAGGGGGCGCGGAGAGACCCAGTACTTC
abundance: .; d_gene: TRBD1; v_gene: TRBV6-5; j_gene: TRBJ2-7; CDR3aa: CASSYRDRGHYEQYF; CDR3nt: TGTGCCAGCAGTTACCGGGACAGGGGCCACTACGAGCAGTACTTC
abundance: .; d_gene: TRBD1; v_gene: TRBV10-3; j_gene: TRBJ2-2; CDR3aa: CAINPGQENTGELFF; CDR3nt: TGTGCCATCAATCCGGGACAGGAGAACACCGGGGAGCTGTTTTTT
abundance: once; d_gene: .; v_gene: TRBV19; j_gene: TRBJ1-1; CDR3aa: CASRDSWDTEAFF; CDR3nt: TGTGCCAGTAGGGACAGCTGGGACACTGAAGCTTTCTTT
abundance: .; d_gene: .; v_gene: TRBV14; j_gene: TRBJ1-5; CDR3aa: CASSGGGPNQPQHF; CDR3nt: TGTGCCAGCAGCGGGGGGGGGCCCAATCAGCCCCAGCATTTT
abundance: .; d_gene: .; v_gene: TRBV4-2; j_gene: TRBJ1-2; CDR3aa: CASSQVYRANYGYTF; CDR3nt: TGTGCCAGCAGCCAAGTTTACAGGGCCAACTATGGCTACACCTTC
abundance: .; d_gene: TRBD1; v_gene: TRBV7-8; j_gene: TRBJ1-2; CDR3aa: CASSAGQGSVNYGYTF; CDR3nt: TGTGCCAGCAGCGCGGGACAGGGGAGTGTAAACTATGGCTACACCTTC
abundance: .; d_gene: TRBD1; v_gene: TRBV5-1; j_gene: TRBJ1-1; CDR3aa: CASSLGTGRMNTEAFF; CDR3nt: TGCGCCAGCAGCTTGGGGACAGGCCGAATGAACACTGAAGCTTTCTTT
abundance: .; d_gene: .; v_gene: TRBV28; j_gene: TRBJ2-2; CDR3aa: CASVRGSMNTGELFF; CDR3nt: TGTGCCAGCGTTCGTGGATCAATGAACACCGGGGAGCTGTTTTTT
abundance: once; d_gene: TRBD2; v_gene: TRBV19; j_gene: TRBJ2-1; CDR3aa: CATRPERGGGVGEQFF; CDR3nt: TGTGCCACCAGGCCGGAGCGGGGGGGCGGAGTTGGTGAGCAGTTCTTC
abundance: once; d_gene: .; v_gene: TRBV30; j_gene: TRBJ2-7; CDR3aa: CAWRRAFSYEQYF; CDR3nt: TGTGCCTGGAGGCGGGCATTTTCCTACGAGCAGTACTTC
abundance: .; d_gene: .; v_gene: TRBV7-3; j_gene: TRBJ1-1; CDR3aa: CASSFNREYTEAFF; CDR3nt: TGTGCCAGCAGCTTCAACAGGGAATACACTGAAGCTTTCTTT
abundance: .; d_gene: TRBD1; v_gene: TRBV19; j_gene: TRBJ1-2; CDR3aa: CASRLPGQNNYGYTF; CDR3nt: TGTGCCAGCAGATTACCGGGACAGAATAACTATGGCTACACCTTC
abundance: .; d_gene: .; v_gene: TRBV29-1; j_gene: TRBJ2-1; CDR3aa: CSGKPTANEQFF; CDR3nt: TGCAGCGGTAAACCCACAGCGAATGAGCAGTTCTTC
abundance: once; d_gene: .; v_gene: TRBV7-3; j_gene: TRBJ2-1; CDR3aa: CASSPTGTYNEQFF; CDR3nt: TGTGCCAGCAGCCCGACCGGCACCTACAATGAGCAGTTCTTC
abundance: .; d_gene: TRBD1; v_gene: TRBV5-1; j_gene: TRBJ2-5; CDR3aa: CASSLERGLETQYF; CDR3nt: TGCGCCAGCAGCTTGGAAAGGGGGCTGGAGACCCAGTACTTC
abundance: .; d_gene: .; v_gene: TRBV29-1; j_gene: TRBJ2-3; CDR3aa: CSVEGWGRTDTQYF; CDR3nt: TGCAGCGTTGAAGGGTGGGGGAGGACAGATACGCAGTATTTT
abundance: .; d_gene: TRBD1; v_gene: TRBV5-1; j_gene: TRBJ1-5; CDR3aa: CARNRGLGDQPQHF; CDR3nt: TGCGCCAGGAACAGGGGGCTTGGCGATCAGCCCCAGCATTTT
abundance: .; d_gene: .; v_gene: TRBV7-8; j_gene: TRBJ1-3; CDR3aa: CASSLVGREGGTIYF; CDR3nt: TGTGCCAGCAGCTTAGTCGGGCGGGAGGGAGGTACCATATATTTT
abundance: .; d_gene: .; v_gene: TRBV7-8; j_gene: TRBJ2-1; CDR3aa: CASSLTVRVHNEQFF; CDR3nt: TGTGCCAGCAGTCTAACCGTCAGGGTCCACAATGAGCAGTTCTTC
abundance: .; d_gene: TRBD1; v_gene: TRBV10-3; j_gene: TRBJ2-7; CDR3aa: CAITADREVYEQYF; CDR3nt: TGTGCCATCACCGCCGACAGGGAAGTTTACGAGCAGTACTTC
abundance: .; d_gene: .; v_gene: TRBV25-1; j_gene: TRBJ2-2; CDR3aa: CASSARPTSTGELFF; CDR3nt: TGTGCCAGCAGTGCCAGACCCACTTCCACCGGGGAGCTGTTTTTT
abundance: .; d_gene: TRBD1; v_gene: TRBV5-1; j_gene: TRBJ2-7; CDR3aa: CASSLGTGTYEQYF; CDR3nt: TGCGCCAGCAGCTTGGGGACAGGGACCTACGAGCAGTACTTC
abundance: .; d_gene: TRBD1; v_gene: TRBV2; j_gene: TRBJ2-2; CDR3aa: CASRPGQGVSGELFF; CDR3nt: TGTGCCAGCAGACCGGGACAGGGGGTTTCCGGGGAGCTGTTTTTT
abundance: .; d_gene: TRBD1; v_gene: TRBV5-4; j_gene: TRBJ2-3; CDR3aa: CASRGQGADTQYF; CDR3nt: TGTGCCAGCAGAGGGCAGGGGGCGGATACGCAGTATTTT
abundance: .; d_gene: TRBD2; v_gene: TRBV12-5; j_gene: TRBJ2-1; CDR3aa: CASGPGGSPSGPYNEQFF; CDR3nt: TGTGCTAGTGGTCCGGGGGGGTCCCCGTCGGGGCCCTACAATGAGCAGTTCTTC
abundance: .; d_gene: TRBD2; v_gene: TRBV2; j_gene: TRBJ2-1; CDR3aa: CASQTGLAFIRDEQFF; CDR3nt: TGTGCCAGCCAAACCGGACTAGCGTTTATCCGGGATGAGCAGTTCTTC
abundance: .; d_gene: .; v_gene: TRBV25-1; j_gene: TRBJ1-3; CDR3aa: CASSRGGTAGNTIYF; CDR3nt: TGTGCCAGCAGTAGGGGGGGGACGGCTGGAAACACCATATATTTT
abundance: once; d_gene: .; v_gene: TRBV7-2; j_gene: TRBJ2-7; CDR3aa: CASSLVDEGLYEQYF; CDR3nt: TGTGCCAGCAGCTTAGTCGACGAGGGCCTCTACGAGCAGTACTTC
abundance: .; d_gene: .; v_gene: TRBV5-6; j_gene: TRBJ1-5; CDR3aa: CASSPGPGTTRQPQHF; CDR3nt: TGTGCCAGCAGCCCGGGGCCGGGAACCACCAGGCAGCCCCAGCATTTT
abundance: .; d_gene: TRBD1; v_gene: TRBV18; j_gene: TRBJ1-3; CDR3aa: CASSPRGPGQQSGNTIYF; CDR3nt: TGTGCCAGCTCACCAAGGGGACCGGGACAGCAGTCTGGAAACACCATATATTTT
abundance: .; d_gene: .; v_gene: TRBV28; j_gene: TRBJ2-1; CDR3aa: CASSFLRDEQFF; CDR3nt: TGTGCCAGCAGTTTTCTACGCGATGAGCAGTTCTTC
abundance: once; d_gene: .; v_gene: TRBV7-3; j_gene: TRBJ2-2; CDR3aa: CASSLFGAKHPEAGELFF; CDR3nt: TGTGCCAGCAGCTTATTCGGTGCTAAACACCCGGAGGCCGGGGAGCTGTTTTTT
abundance: .; d_gene: TRBD1; v_gene: TRBV6-5; j_gene: TRBJ2-1; CDR3aa: CASSSAGTGNYEQFF; CDR3nt: TGTGCCAGCAGTTCGGCCGGGACAGGGAACTATGAGCAGTTCTTC
abundance: .; d_gene: .; v_gene: TRBV19; j_gene: TRBJ1-1; CDR3aa: CASSKTWAEVRAFF; CDR3nt: TGTGCCAGTAGTAAAACCTGGGCAGAGGTTCGGGCTTTCTTT
abundance: .; d_gene: .; v_gene: TRBV4-1; j_gene: TRBJ2-1; CDR3aa: CASSQGRNEQFF; CDR3nt: TGCGCCAGCAGCCAAGGCAGAAATGAGCAGTTCTTC
abundance: .; d_gene: .; v_gene: TRBV14; j_gene: TRBJ2-1; CDR3aa: CASSQDRISEQFF; CDR3nt: TGTGCCAGCAGCCAAGATCGTATCAGCGAGCAGTTCTTC
abundance: once; d_gene: .; v_gene: TRBV7-3; j_gene: TRBJ2-4; CDR3aa: CASSSPPVSIQYF; CDR3nt: TGTGCCAGCAGCTCGCCCCCTGTTAGCATTCAGTACTTC
abundance: .; d_gene: TRBD2; v_gene: TRBV7-2; j_gene: TRBJ2-1; CDR3aa: CASSLGGRILAGANEQFF; CDR3nt: TGTGCCAGCAGCTTAGGTGGCAGGATACTAGCGGGGGCCAATGAGCAGTTCTTC
abundance: once; d_gene: .; v_gene: TRBV9; j_gene: TRBJ2-3; CDR3aa: CASSVGSNTDTQYF; CDR3nt: TGTGCCAGCAGCGTAGGCTCGAACACAGATACGCAGTATTTT
abundance: once; d_gene: TRBD1; v_gene: TRBV2; j_gene: TRBJ2-1; CDR3aa: CASSGGQGARNEQFF; CDR3nt: TGTGCCAGCAGTGGCGGACAGGGGGCGCGGAATGAGCAGTTCTTC
abundance: .; d_gene: .; v_gene: TRBV5-5; j_gene: TRBJ1-3; CDR3aa: CASSWGPSGNTIYF; CDR3nt: TGTGCCAGCAGCTGGGGACCCTCTGGAAACACCATATATTTT
abundance: .; d_gene: .; v_gene: TRBV7-2; j_gene: TRBJ1-6; CDR3aa: CASSFTGRGSPLHF; CDR3nt: TGTGCCAGCAGCTTCACAGGGCGGGGTTCACCCCTCCACTTT
abundance: .; d_gene: TRBD2; v_gene: TRBV9; j_gene: TRBJ2-2; CDR3aa: CASSPNRVAGGGTGELFF; CDR3nt: TGTGCCAGCAGCCCTAACCGGGTAGCGGGAGGAGGCACCGGGGAGCTGTTTTTT
abundance: .; d_gene: .; v_gene: TRBV6-5; j_gene: TRBJ2-7; CDR3aa: CASSLGGVPSSYEQYF; CDR3nt: TGTGCCAGCAGTTTAGGGGGGGTTCCTAGCTCCTACGAGCAGTACTTC
abundance: few; d_gene: TRBD2; v_gene: TRBV19; j_gene: TRBJ2-3; CDR3aa: CASSITAGGVSDTQYF; CDR3nt: TGTGCCAGTAGTATCACAGCGGGGGGAGTCTCAGATACGCAGTATTTT
abundance: .; d_gene: .; v_gene: TRBV28; j_gene: TRBJ2-3; CDR3aa: CASSSTDGRVADTQYF; CDR3nt: TGTGCCAGCAGCTCAACGGACGGGCGGGTAGCAGATACGCAGTATTTT
abundance: .; d_gene: .; v_gene: TRBV12-5; j_gene: TRBJ2-1; CDR3aa: CASGLPGGGRGNEQFF; CDR3nt: TGTGCTAGTGGTTTGCCAGGGGGCGGGAGAGGGAATGAGCAGTTCTTC